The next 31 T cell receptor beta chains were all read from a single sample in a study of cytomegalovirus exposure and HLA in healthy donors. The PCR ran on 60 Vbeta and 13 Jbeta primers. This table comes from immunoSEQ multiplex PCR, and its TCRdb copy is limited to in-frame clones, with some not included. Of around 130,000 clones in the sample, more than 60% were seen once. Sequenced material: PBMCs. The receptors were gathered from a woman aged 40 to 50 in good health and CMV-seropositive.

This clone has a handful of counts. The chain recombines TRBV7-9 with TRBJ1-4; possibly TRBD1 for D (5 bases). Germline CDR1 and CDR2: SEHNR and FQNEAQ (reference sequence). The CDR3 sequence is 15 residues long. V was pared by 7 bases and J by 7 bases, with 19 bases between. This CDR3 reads CASIPGRQGGEKLFF. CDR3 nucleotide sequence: TGTGCCAGCATACCTGGTCGTCAGGGTGGTGAAAAACTGTTTTTT.

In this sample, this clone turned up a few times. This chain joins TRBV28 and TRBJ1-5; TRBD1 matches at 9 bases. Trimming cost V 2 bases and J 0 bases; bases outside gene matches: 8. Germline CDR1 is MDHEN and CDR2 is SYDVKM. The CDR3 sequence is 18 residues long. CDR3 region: CASSLLDRGYDSNQPQHF. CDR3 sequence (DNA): TGTGCCAGCAGTTTACTGGACAGGGGATACGATAGCAATCAGCCCCAGCATTTT.

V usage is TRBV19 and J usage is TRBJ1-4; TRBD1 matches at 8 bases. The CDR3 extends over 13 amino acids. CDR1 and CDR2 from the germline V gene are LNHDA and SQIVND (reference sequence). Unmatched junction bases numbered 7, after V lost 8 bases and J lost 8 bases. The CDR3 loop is CASQTGVGEKLFF. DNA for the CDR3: TGTGCCAGTCAGACAGGGGTGGGAGAAAAACTGTTTTTT.

The CDR3 DNA sequence: TGTGCCAGCAGTGCACGTAGACACCTCTACGAGCAGTACTTC. Protein sequence: CASSARRHLYEQYF. V gene TRBV27 combines with J gene TRBJ2-7; D uncertain. The CDR3 spans 14 residues. Between the trimmed V and J ends, which lost 5 bases and 3 bases, there was a span of 14 bases. The germline V gene encodes CDR1 MNHEY and CDR2 SMNVEV (reference sequence).

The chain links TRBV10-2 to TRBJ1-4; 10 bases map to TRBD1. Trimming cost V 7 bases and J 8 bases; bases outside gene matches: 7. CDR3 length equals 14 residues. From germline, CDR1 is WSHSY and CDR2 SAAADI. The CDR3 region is CASTFGTGEEKLFF. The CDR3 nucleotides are TGCGCCAGCACTTTTGGGACAGGGGAAGAAAAACTGTTTTTT.

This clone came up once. CDR3 sequence reads: CASRLAGQAGYTF. The CDR3 coding sequence is TGTGCCAGCAGGCTTGCCGGACAGGCCGGCTACACCTTC. The genes are TRBV28 and TRBJ1-2; TRBD1 matches 7 bases. The trim removed 6 bases at V and 8 bases at J, leaving 9 bases unmatched. Per germline, CDR1 MDHEN and CDR2 SYDVKM. The CDR3 has 13 amino acids.

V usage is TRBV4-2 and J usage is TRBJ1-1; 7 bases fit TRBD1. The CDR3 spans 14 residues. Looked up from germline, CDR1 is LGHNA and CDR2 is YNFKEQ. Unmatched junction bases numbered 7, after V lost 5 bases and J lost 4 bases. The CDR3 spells CASSDLTGVTEAFF. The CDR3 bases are TGTGCCAGCAGCGACCTTACAGGGGTCACTGAAGCTTTCTTT.

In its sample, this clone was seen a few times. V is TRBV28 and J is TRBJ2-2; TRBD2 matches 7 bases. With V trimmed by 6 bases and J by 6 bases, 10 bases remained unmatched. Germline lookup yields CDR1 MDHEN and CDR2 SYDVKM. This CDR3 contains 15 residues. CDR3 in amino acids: CASSLWERESGELFF. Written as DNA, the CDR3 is TGTGCCAGCAGCTTGTGGGAGCGGGAATCCGGGGAGCTGTTTTTT.

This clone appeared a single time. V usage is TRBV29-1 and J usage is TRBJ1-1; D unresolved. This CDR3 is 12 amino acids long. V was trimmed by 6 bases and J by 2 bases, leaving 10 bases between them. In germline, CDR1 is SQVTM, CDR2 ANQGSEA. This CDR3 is CSVAPSNTEAFF. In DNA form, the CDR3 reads TGCAGCGTCGCGCCTTCAAACACTGAAGCTTTCTTT.

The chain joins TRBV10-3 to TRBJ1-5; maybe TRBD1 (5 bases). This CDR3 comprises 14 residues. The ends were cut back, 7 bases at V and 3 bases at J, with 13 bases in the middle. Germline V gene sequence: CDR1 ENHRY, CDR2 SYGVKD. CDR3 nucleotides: TGTGCCATCAAATCGGGGGACGACAATCAGCCCCAGCATTTT. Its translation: CAIKSGDDNQPQHF.

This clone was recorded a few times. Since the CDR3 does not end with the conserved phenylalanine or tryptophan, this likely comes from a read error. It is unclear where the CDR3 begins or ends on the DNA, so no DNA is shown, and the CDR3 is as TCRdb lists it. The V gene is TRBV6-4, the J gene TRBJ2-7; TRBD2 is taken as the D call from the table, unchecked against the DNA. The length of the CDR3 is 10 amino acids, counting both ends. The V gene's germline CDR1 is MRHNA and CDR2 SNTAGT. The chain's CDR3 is CASSEAGEVH.

In nucleotides, the CDR3 is TGCGCCAGCAGCTTGATCCCCAGTACAGGGGGGACCGATGAGCAGTTCTTC. This encodes CASSLIPSTGGTDEQFF. The rearrangement uses TRBV5-1 and TRBJ2-1; 8 nucleotides agree with TRBD1. Losses at the gene ends were 1 base for V and 8 bases for J; bases not matched to a gene: 14. Germline V CDR1 and CDR2: SGHRS, YFSETQ. The CDR3 covers 17 residues. Using reference TRBV5-1 and TRBJ2-1 for the parts outside the CDR3, the full variable domain is KAGVTQTPRYLIKTRGQQVTLSCSPISGHRSVSWYQQTPGQGLQFLFEYFSETQRNKGNFPGRFSGRQFSNSRSEMNVSTLELGDSALYLCASSLIPSTGGTDEQFFGPGTRLTVL.

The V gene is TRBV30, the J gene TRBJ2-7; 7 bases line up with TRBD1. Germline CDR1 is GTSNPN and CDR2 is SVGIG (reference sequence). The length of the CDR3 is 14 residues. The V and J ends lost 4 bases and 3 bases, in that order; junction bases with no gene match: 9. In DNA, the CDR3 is TGTGCCTGGAAACGACAGGGTGGGATCTACGAGCAGTACTTC. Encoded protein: CAWKRQGGIYEQYF.

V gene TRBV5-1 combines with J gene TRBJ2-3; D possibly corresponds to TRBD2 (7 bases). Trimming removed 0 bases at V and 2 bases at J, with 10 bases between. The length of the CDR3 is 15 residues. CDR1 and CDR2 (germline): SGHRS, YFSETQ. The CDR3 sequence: CASSLAAGATDTQYF. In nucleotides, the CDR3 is TGCGCCAGCAGCTTGGCCGCGGGGGCCACAGATACGCAGTATTTT.

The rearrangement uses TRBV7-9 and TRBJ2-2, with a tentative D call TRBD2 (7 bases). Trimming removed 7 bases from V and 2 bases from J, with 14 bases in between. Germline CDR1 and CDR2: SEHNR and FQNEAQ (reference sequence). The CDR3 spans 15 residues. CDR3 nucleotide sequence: TGTGCCAGCAACTGGGGGGGACAAAACACCGGGGAGCTGTTTTTT. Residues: CASNWGGQNTGELFF.

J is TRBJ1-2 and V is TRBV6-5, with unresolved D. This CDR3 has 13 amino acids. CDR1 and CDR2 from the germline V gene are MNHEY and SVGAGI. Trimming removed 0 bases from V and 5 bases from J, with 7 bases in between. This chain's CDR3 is CASSYSAHYGYTF. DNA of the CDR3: TGTGCCAGCAGTTACTCGGCCCATTATGGCTACACCTTC.

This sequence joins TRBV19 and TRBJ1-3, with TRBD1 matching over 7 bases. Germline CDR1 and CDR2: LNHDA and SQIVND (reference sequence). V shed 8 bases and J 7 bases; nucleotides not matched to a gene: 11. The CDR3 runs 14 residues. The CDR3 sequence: CASSRQGGLNTIYF. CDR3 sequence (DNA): TGTGCCAGTTCAAGACAGGGTGGTCTGAACACCATATATTTT. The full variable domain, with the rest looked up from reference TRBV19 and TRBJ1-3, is DGGITQSPKYLFRKEGQNVTLSCEQNLNHDAMYWYRQDPGQGLRLIYYSQIVNDFQKGDIAEGYSVSREKKESFPLTVTSAQKNPTAFYLCASSRQGGLNTIYFGEGSWLTVV.

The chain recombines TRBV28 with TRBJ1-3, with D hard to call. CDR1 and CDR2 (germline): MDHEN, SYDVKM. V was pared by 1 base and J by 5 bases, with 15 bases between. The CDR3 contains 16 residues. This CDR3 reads CASSLSGSQIRNTIYF. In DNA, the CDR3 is TGTGCCAGCAGTTTATCTGGTTCGCAGATTCGAAACACCATATATTTT.

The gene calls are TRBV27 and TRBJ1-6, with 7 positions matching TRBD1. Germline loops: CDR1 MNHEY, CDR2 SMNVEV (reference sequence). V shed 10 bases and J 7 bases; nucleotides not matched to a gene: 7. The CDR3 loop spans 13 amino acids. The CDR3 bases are TGTGCCACCGCCGGGACAGCAAATTCACCCCTCCACTTT. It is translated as CATAGTANSPLHF.

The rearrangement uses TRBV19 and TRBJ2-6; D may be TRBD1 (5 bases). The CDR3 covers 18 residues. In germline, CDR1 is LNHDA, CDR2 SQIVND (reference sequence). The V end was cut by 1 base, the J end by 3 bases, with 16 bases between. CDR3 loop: CASSIGQVGVNGANVLTF. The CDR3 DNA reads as TGTGCCAGTAGTATAGGTCAAGTAGGGGTTAATGGGGCCAACGTCCTGACTTTC.

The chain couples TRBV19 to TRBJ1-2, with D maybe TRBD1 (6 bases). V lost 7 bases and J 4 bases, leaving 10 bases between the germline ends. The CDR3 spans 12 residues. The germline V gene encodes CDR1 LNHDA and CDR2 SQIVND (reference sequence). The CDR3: CASTEQGYGYTF. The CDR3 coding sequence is TGTGCCAGTACCGAACAGGGCTATGGCTACACCTTC.

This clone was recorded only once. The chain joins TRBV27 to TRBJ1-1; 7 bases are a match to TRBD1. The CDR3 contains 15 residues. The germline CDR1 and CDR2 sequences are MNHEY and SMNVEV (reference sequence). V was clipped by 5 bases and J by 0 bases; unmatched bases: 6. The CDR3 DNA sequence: TGTGCCAGCAGTCCCACAGGGGCCATGAACACTGAAGCTTTCTTT. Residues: CASSPTGAMNTEAFF.

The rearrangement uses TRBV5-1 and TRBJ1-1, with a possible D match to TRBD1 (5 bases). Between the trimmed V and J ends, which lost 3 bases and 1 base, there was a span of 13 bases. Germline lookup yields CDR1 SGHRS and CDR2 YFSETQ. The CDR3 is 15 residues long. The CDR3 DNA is TGCGCCAGCAGCTCCCAAGGGGTTGAGAACACTGAAGCTTTCTTT. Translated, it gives CASSSQGVENTEAFF.

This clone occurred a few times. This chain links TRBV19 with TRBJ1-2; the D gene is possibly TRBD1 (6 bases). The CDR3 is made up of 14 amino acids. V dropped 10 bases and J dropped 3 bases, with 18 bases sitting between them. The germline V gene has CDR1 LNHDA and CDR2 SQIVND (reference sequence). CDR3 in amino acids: CATPWVGAHYGYTF. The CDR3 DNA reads TGTGCCACCCCGTGGGTGGGGGCCCACTATGGCTACACCTTC. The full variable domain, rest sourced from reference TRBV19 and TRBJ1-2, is DGGITQSPKYLFRKEGQNVTLSCEQNLNHDAMYWYRQDPGQGLRLIYYSQIVNDFQKGDIAEGYSVSREKKESFPLTVTSAQKNPTAFYLCATPWVGAHYGYTFGSGTRLTVV.

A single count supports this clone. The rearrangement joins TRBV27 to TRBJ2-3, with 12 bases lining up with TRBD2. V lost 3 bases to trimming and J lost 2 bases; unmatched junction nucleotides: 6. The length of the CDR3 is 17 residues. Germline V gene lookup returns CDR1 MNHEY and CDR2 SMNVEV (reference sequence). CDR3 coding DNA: TGTGCCAGCAGTTTCCAAGGACTAGCGGGACACACAGATACGCAGTATTTT. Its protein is CASSFQGLAGHTDTQYF.

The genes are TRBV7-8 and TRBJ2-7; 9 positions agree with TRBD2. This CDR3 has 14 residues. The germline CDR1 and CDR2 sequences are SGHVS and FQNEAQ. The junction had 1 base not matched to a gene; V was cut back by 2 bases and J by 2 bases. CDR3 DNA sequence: TGTGCCAGCAGCTTAAAGCGGGAGGCCTACGAGCAGTACTTC. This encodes CASSLKREAYEQYF.

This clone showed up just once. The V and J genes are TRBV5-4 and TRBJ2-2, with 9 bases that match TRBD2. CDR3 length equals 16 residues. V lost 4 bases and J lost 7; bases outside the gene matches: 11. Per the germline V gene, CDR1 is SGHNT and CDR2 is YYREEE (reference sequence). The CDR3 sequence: CASSRRASGIVGELFF. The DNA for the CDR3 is TGTGCCAGCAGCCGGAGGGCTAGCGGGATCGTCGGGGAGCTGTTTTTT.

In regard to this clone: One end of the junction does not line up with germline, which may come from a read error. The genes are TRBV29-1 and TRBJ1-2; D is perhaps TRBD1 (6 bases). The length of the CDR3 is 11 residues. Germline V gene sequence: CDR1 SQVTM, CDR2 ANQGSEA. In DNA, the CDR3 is TGCAGCGCCGGTATTGGGGGGGGCTACCCCTTC. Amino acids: CSAGIGGGYPF.

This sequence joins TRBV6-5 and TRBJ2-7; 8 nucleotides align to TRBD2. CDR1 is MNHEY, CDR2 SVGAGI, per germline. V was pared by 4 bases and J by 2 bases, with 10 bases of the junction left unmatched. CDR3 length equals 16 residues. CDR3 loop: CASSFASGSVPYEQYF. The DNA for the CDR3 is TGTGCCAGCAGTTTTGCCAGCGGGAGTGTCCCCTACGAGCAGTACTTC.

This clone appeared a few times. This CDR3 reads CASSLDGQGSEQFF. Here the CDR3 DNA reads TGCGCCAGCAGCTTGGACGGACAGGGATCGGAGCAGTTCTTC. J is TRBJ2-1 and V is TRBV5-1, with 8 bases identical to TRBD1. Trimming removed 0 bases from V and 10 bases from J; junction bases left unmatched: 6. This CDR3 has 14 amino acids. Germline loops: CDR1 SGHRS, CDR2 YFSETQ.

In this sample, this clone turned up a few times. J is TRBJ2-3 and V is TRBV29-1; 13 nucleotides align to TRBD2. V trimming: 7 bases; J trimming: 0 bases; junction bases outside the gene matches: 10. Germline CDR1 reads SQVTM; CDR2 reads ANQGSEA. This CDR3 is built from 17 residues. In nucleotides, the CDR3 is TGCAGCGCCCGGACCGGGACTAGCGGGACTAGCACAGATACGCAGTATTTT. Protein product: CSARTGTSGTSTDTQYF.